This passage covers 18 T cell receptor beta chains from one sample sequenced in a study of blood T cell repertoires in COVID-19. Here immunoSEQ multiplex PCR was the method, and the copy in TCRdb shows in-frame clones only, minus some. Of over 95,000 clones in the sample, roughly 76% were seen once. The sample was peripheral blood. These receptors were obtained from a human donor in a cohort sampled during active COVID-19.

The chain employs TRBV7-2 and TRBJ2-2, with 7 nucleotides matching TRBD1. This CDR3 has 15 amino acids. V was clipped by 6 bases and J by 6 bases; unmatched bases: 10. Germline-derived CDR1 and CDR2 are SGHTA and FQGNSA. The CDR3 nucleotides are TGTGCCAGCAGTCCCCTGACAGGGAGAGCCGGGGAGCTGTTTTTT. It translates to CASSPLTGRAGELFF.

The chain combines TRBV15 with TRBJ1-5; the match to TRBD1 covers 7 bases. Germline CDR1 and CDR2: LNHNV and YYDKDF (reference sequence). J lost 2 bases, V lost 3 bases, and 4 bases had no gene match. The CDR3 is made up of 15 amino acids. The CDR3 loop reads CATSSDRVRNQPQHF. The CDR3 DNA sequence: TGTGCCACCAGCAGCGACAGGGTTCGCAATCAGCCCCAGCATTTT.

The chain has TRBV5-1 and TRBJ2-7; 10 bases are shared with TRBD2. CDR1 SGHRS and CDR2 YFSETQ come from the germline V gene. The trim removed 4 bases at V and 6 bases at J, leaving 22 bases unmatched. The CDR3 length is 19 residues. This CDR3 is CASSISPVVAGGLGVEQYF. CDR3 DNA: TGCGCCAGCAGCATCAGTCCAGTGGTAGCGGGGGGACTAGGGGTCGAGCAGTACTTC.

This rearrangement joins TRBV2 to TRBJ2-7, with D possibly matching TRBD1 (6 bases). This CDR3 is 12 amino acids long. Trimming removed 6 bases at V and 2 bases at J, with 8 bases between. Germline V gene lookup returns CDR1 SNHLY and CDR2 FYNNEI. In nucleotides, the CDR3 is TGTGCCAGCAGGGACAGTACCTACGAGCAGTACTTC. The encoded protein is CASRDSTYEQYF.

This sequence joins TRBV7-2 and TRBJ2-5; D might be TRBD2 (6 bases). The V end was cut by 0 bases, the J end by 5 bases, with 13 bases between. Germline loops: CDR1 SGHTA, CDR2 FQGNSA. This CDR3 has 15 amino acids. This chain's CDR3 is CASSLAGRGQETQYF. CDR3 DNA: TGTGCCAGCAGCTTAGCGGGGCGGGGTCAGGAGACCCAGTACTTC.

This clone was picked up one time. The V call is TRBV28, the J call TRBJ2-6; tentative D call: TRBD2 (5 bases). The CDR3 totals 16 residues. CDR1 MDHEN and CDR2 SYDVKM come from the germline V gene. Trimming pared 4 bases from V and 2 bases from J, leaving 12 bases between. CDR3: CASSSRLGTGANVLTF. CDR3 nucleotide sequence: TGTGCCAGCAGTTCGCGCCTCGGGACTGGGGCCAACGTCCTGACTTTC.

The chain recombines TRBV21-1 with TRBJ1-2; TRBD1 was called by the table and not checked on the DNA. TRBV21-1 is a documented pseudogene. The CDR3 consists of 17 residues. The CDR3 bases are TGTGCCAGCAGCAAAGAGACTGGACAGGGAGTTTACTATGGCTACACCTTC. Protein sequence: CASSKETGQGVYYGYTF.

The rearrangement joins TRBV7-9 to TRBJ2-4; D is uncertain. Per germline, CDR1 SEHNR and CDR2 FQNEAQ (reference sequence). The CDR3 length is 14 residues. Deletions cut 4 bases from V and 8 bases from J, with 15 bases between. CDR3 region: CASSSPLERYIQYF. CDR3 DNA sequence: TGTGCCAGCAGCTCTCCGCTAGAGAGATACATTCAGTACTTC.

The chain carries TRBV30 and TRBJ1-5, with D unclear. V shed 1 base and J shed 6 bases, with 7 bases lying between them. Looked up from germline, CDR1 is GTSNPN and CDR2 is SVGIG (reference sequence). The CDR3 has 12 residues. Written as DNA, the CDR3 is TGTGCCTGGAGTGACAGTTCTCAGCCCCAGCATTTT. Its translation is CAWSDSSQPQHF.

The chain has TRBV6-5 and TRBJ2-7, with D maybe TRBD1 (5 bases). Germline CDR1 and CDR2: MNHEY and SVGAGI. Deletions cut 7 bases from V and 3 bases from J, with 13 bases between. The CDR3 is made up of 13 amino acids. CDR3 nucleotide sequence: TGTGCCAGCACTTCGGCAGGGTTCTACGAGCAGTACTTC. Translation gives CASTSAGFYEQYF.

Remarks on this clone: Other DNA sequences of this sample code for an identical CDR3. The CDR3 bases are TGCGCCAGCAGCTTGGGGGCAGGGAACACTGAAGCTTTCTTT. Amino acid sequence: CASSLGAGNTEAFF. The genes are TRBV5-1 and TRBJ1-1; D is unresolved. This CDR3 spans 14 amino acids. The V end lost 0 bases, the J end lost 1 base, and 7 bases lay between the germline ends. The V gene's germline CDR1 is SGHRS and CDR2 YFSETQ.

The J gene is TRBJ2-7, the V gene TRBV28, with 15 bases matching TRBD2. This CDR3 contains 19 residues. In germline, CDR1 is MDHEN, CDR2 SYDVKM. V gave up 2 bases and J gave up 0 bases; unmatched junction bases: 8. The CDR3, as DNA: TGTGCCAGCAGTTTACCCTCGGGACTAGCGGGAGGCAGCTCCTACGAGCAGTACTTC. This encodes CASSLPSGLAGGSSYEQYF.

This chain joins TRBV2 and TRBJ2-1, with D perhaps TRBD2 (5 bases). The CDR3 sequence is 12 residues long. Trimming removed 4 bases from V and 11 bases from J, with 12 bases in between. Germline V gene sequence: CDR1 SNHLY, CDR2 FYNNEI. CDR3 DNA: TGTGCCAGCAGTGGCCGGGAACAGAAGCAGTTCTTC. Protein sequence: CASSGREQKQFF.

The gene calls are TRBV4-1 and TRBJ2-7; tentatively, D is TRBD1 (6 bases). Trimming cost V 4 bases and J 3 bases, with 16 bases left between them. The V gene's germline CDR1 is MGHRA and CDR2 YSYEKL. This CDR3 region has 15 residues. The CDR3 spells CASSRSGTQNYEQYF. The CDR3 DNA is TGCGCCAGCAGCCGATCCGGGACACAGAACTACGAGCAGTACTTC.

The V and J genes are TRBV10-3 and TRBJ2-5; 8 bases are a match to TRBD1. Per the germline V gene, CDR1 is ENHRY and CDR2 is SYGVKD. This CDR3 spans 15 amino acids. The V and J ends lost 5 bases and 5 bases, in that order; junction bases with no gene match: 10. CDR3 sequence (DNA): TGTGCCATCAGTCCACATCAGGGGGCAAAGGAGACCCAGTACTTC. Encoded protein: CAISPHQGAKETQYF.

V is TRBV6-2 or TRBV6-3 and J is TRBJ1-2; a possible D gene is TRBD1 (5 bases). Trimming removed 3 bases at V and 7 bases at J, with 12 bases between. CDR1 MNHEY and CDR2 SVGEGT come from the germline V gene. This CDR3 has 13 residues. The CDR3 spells CASSYRGSFGYTF. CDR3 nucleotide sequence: TGTGCCAGCAGTTATCGGGGGTCCTTTGGCTACACCTTC.

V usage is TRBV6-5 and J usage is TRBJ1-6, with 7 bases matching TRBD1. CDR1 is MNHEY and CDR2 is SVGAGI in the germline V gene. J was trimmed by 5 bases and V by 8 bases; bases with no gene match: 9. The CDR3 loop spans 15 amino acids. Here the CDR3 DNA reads TGTGCCAGCTCGCGTACCGGGACAGATAATTCACCCCTCCACTTT. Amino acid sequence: CASSRTGTDNSPLHF.

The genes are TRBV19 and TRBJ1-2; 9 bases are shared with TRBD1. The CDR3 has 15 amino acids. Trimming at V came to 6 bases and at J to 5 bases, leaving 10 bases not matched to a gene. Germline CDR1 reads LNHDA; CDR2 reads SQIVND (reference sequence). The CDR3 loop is CASSPIRGQGYGYTF. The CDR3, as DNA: TGTGCCAGTAGCCCGATCCGGGGACAGGGTTATGGCTACACCTTC.